This T cell receptor beta chain originates from a study of blood T cell repertoires in COVID-19. The overall study: Samples taken during acute and convalescent COVID-19 were collected in the United States, Italy and Spain. PBMCs, B-cell-depleted T cells, or T cells provided the cDNA or gDNA that made up the material.

How the authors handled the data: Quantification of nucleated cells was approximated via reference gene primer amplification. Produced via immunoSEQ multiplex PCR; TCRdb's table is partial and in-frame only. V and J calls plus clone size are reproduced from that table; the DNA served to infer D and trimming. In the table there are 200,000 to 250,000 clones, roughly nine tenths of which are singletons. This clone was counted between two and nine times. This sequence was found in a man between 60 and 70 years old who had recovered from COVID-19. Sequences were obtained from peripheral blood.

The CDR3 bases are TGTGCCAGCAGCTTAGAACAGGGCGGTTACAATGAGCAGTTCTTC. As protein: CASSLEQGGYNEQFF. The chain has TRBV13 and TRBJ2-1, with a tentative D call TRBD1 (6 bases). V was trimmed by 1 base and J by 4 bases, leaving 11 bases between them. Per the germline V gene, CDR1 is PRHDT and CDR2 is FYEKMQ (reference sequence). The CDR3 totals 15 residues.